This paragraph reports one T cell receptor beta chain. Its antigen is unidentified. This sample is drawn from a study of Ad26.COV2.S vaccination and SARS-CoV-2 variants. Turning to the study itself: Once or twice, 56 days apart, Ad26.COV2.S was delivered intramuscularly.

The treatment here: over 15 received Ad26.COV2.S at low or high dose, single or two shots; about 5 received placebo; per-sample allocation not given. At day 63 after the first vaccine or placebo injection, samples were drawn. The table came from immunoSEQ multiplex PCR; TCRdb's copy has only in-frame clones and leaves some out. The table includes 350,000 to 450,000 clones, 83% detected once. Trimming stripped 3 bases from V and 3 bases from J, with 12 bases between. The CDR3 runs to 15 residues. CDR1 and CDR2 from the germline V gene are KGHSH and LQKENI. Points from the study as a whole: While placebo recipients had lower spike-specific TCR breadth, vaccine recipients had more. Non-spike TCR breadth showed similarity between vaccine and placebo recipients.

The sequencing here drew on peripheral blood, taken in a trial of Ad26.COV2.S vaccine versus placebo. This clonotype originated in a person between 18 and 65 years old who received the Ad26.COV2.S COVID-19 vaccine or a placebo. V gene TRBV18 combines with J gene TRBJ2-1, with TRBD2 as a possible D gene (6 bases). CDR3 DNA: TGTGCCAGCTCACCCGACAGACTAGACTACAATGAGCAGTTCTTC. Translating gives CASSPDRLDYNEQFF.